These T cell receptor beta chains were read from a single sample in a study of blood T cell repertoires in COVID-19. The protocol was immunoSEQ multiplex PCR, while the TCRdb copy is restricted to in-frame clones and leaves out a portion. Of 350,000 to 450,000 clones in the sample, about 88% were seen once. What was sequenced was PBMCs or T cells enriched from blood (not recorded which). Receptors were obtained from a woman younger than 35 who had been exposed to COVID-19. Each CDR3 is given with its conserved first and last residue. A D gene is named only where the DNA matches it firmly. Expanded clones get a size class; other rows say once, few or many, or leave the size out.

v_gene,j_gene,d_gene,abundance,len,CDR3aa,CDR3nt
TRBV7-8,TRBJ2-6,TRBD1,.,17,CASSWPTGVSGANVLTF,TGTGCCAGCAGCTGGCCGACAGGGGTATCAGGGGCCAACGTCCTGACTTTC
TRBV20-1,TRBJ2-7,.,.,14,CSASWDMAYGEQYF,TGCAGTGCTAGTTGGGACATGGCGTATGGCGAGCAGTACTTC
TRBV28,TRBJ2-3,.,.,16,CASSFGGAGGTDTQYF,TGTGCCAGCAGTTTCGGTGGGGCTGGGGGCACAGATACGCAGTATTTT
TRBV13,TRBJ2-2,.,.,17,CASRLWGASHNTGELFF,TGTGCCAGCAGACTCTGGGGAGCGTCCCACAACACCGGGGAGCTGTTTTTT
TRBV13,TRBJ1-6,.,.,14,CASSPRQDNSPLHF,TGTGCCAGCAGCCCCAGACAGGATAATTCACCCCTCCACTTT
TRBV19,TRBJ1-2,.,.,14,CASSILETAYGYTF,TGTGCCAGTAGTATACTTGAGACAGCCTATGGCTACACCTTC
TRBV28,TRBJ2-7,.,.,14,CASSLGGQLYEQYF,TGTGCCAGCAGTTTAGGGGGCCAGCTCTACGAGCAGTACTTC
TRBV9,TRBJ2-7,TRBD1,.,20,CASSPTLGGTGGLSGYEQYF,TGTGCCAGCAGCCCGACCCTGGGGGGGACAGGGGGGTTGTCTGGGTACGAGCAGTACTTC
TRBV19,TRBJ2-2,.,.,14,CASKGDMVTGELFF,TGTGCCAGTAAGGGGGATATGGTCACCGGGGAGCTGTTTTTT
TRBV28,TRBJ1-5,.,few,13,CASSRGANQPQHF,TGTGCCAGCAGCCGGGGGGCTAATCAGCCCCAGCATTTT
TRBV6-5,TRBJ1-2,TRBD1,.,15,CASSYSPQGARGYTF,TGTGCCAGCAGTTACTCGCCACAGGGGGCGCGGGGCTACACCTTC
TRBV27,TRBJ1-6,TRBD1,.,15,CASSSAGTGVSPLHF,TGTGCCAGCAGTTCTGCCGGGACAGGGGTATCACCCCTCCACTTT
TRBV5-4,TRBJ1-2,TRBD1,.,14,CASSRDRALEGYTF,TGTGCCAGCAGCCGGGACAGGGCGTTGGAAGGCTACACCTTC
TRBV19,TRBJ2-7,.,.,13,CASSIDLAYEQYF,TGTGCCAGTAGTATAGACCTCGCCTACGAGCAGTACTTC
TRBV7-9,TRBJ2-3,.,.,13,CASSSFVTGTQYF,TGTGCCAGCAGCAGTTTCGTAACCGGTACGCAGTATTTT
TRBV3-1/TRBV3-2,TRBJ1-3,.,.,13,CASSRQGGNTIYF,TGTGCCAGCAGCCGGCAGGGAGGAAACACCATATATTTT
TRBV29-1,TRBJ1-1,.,.,11,CSHREDTEAFF,TGCAGTCACCGGGAGGACACTGAAGCTTTCTTT
TRBV7-3,TRBJ2-5,TRBD2,once,16,CASSLIGGGAQETQYF,TGTGCCAGCAGCTTAATTGGCGGGGGGGCTCAAGAGACCCAGTACTTC
TRBV10-3,TRBJ2-7,.,once,12,CAIGYIGDEQYF,TGTGCCATAGGTTACATCGGGGACGAGCAGTACTTC
TRBV5-8,TRBJ2-2,TRBD1,.,15,CASSLTGGNTGELFF,TGTGCCAGCAGCTTAACAGGGGGCAACACCGGGGAGCTGTTTTTT
TRBV18,TRBJ2-7,TRBD1,.,15,CASSLFGGQHYEQYF,TGTGCCAGCTCACTGTTTGGGGGACAGCACTACGAGCAGTACTTC
TRBV27,TRBJ1-5,.,.,14,CASRFRAGNQPQHF,TGTGCCAGCAGATTCAGGGCCGGCAATCAGCCCCAGCATTTT
TRBV21-1,TRBJ1-2,.,.,15,CASSLRHNGDYGYTF,TGTGCCAGCAGCCTACGACATAACGGTGACTATGGCTACACCTTC
TRBV28,TRBJ2-3,.,.,17,CASTSSRGATPTDTQYF,TGTGCCAGCACGTCGTCACGGGGGGCTACCCCAACAGATACGCAGTATTTT
TRBV7-2,TRBJ1-4,TRBD1,once,15,CASSLVRGQNEKLFF,TGTGCCAGCAGCTTAGTGAGGGGACAGAATGAAAAACTGTTTTTT
TRBV5-6,TRBJ2-4,TRBD1,.,14,CASSQRQGARIQYF,TGTGCCAGCAGCCAGAGACAGGGGGCGCGCATTCAGTACTTC
TRBV11-2,TRBJ2-7,TRBD2,few,15,CASSLALGGVYEQYF,TGTGCCAGCAGCTTAGCCCTGGGGGGGGTCTACGAGCAGTACTTC
TRBV3-1/TRBV3-2,TRBJ2-2,TRBD2,.,21,CASSSKFQTSGRPSRTGELFF,TGTGCCAGCAGCTCCAAGTTTCAGACTAGCGGGAGGCCTTCTCGGACCGGGGAGCTGTTTTTT
TRBV10-1,TRBJ1-1,.,.,13,CASSAAGNTEAFF,TGCGCCAGCAGTGCAGCAGGGAACACTGAAGCTTTCTTT
TRBV7-9,TRBJ2-7,TRBD1,.,14,CASSPWTGGNEQYF,TGTGCCAGCAGCCCCTGGACAGGGGGGAACGAGCAGTACTTC
TRBV19,TRBJ1-5,.,few,17,CASSIGRGGGSGQPQHF,TGTGCCAGTAGTATAGGGAGGGGCGGAGGATCGGGGCAGCCCCAGCATTTT
TRBV3-1/TRBV3-2,TRBJ2-5,.,.,12,CASSQVLETQYF,TGTGCCAGCAGCCAAGTACTCGAGACCCAGTACTTC
TRBV5-5,TRBJ2-1,.,.,11,CASSFSNEQFF,TGTGCCAGCAGCTTCTCTAATGAGCAGTTCTTC
TRBV5-8,TRBJ2-2,TRBD1,.,15,CASSSGTGRTGELFF,TGTGCCAGCAGCTCCGGGACAGGGCGTACCGGGGAGCTGTTTTTT
TRBV7-9,TRBJ2-5,TRBD2,.,14,CASSFGGYQETQYF,TGTGCCAGCAGCTTCGGGGGGTACCAAGAGACCCAGTACTTC
TRBV5-4,TRBJ2-1,.,.,15,CASSLSGLSYNEQFF,TGTGCCAGCAGCTTGTCGGGACTCTCCTACAATGAGCAGTTCTTC
TRBV27,TRBJ1-1,TRBD1,few,14,CASSFIDRATEAFF,TGTGCCAGCAGTTTCATTGACAGGGCCACTGAAGCTTTCTTT
TRBV6-5,TRBJ2-3,.,.,14,CASSYSARADTQYF,TGTGCCAGCAGTTACTCCGCCCGAGCAGATACGCAGTATTTT
TRBV6-1,TRBJ1-1,.,.,15,CASSEATGWNTEAFF,TGTGCCAGCAGCGAAGCGACAGGCTGGAACACTGAAGCTTTCTTT
TRBV7-9,TRBJ2-1,.,.,16,CASSPRSWSSYNEQFF,TGTGCCAGCAGCCCTCGATCGTGGAGCTCCTACAATGAGCAGTTCTTC
TRBV27,TRBJ1-2,.,.,14,CASSFRRGTGGYTF,TGTGCCAGCAGTTTCAGGAGGGGCACGGGTGGCTACACCTTC
TRBV5-1,TRBJ2-5,TRBD1,.,14,CASQPQGLGETQYF,TGCGCCAGCCAACCACAGGGGCTGGGGGAGACCCAGTACTTC
TRBV7-8,TRBJ2-3,TRBD1,few,15,CASSFRGQGYDTQYF,TGTGCCAGCAGCTTTCGGGGACAGGGGTACGATACGCAGTATTTT
TRBV3-1/TRBV3-2,TRBJ1-4,.,.,12,CASSQSGEKLFF,TGTGCCAGCAGCCAATCGGGGGAAAAACTGTTTTTT
TRBV27,TRBJ2-1,.,.,16,CASSLSIATAYNEQFF,TGTGCCAGCAGTTTATCGATCGCTACGGCCTACAATGAGCAGTTCTTC
TRBV19,TRBJ1-6,.,.,13,CASAQGPNSPLHF,TGTGCCAGTGCCCAGGGTCCCAATTCACCCCTCCACTTT
TRBV13,TRBJ1-4,TRBD1,.,15,CASSSRDSLNEKLFF,TGTGCCAGCAGCTCCCGGGACAGCCTTAATGAAAAACTGTTTTTT
TRBV6-4,TRBJ2-1,TRBD1,.,16,CASSDSFGTGGKEQFF,TGTGCCAGCAGTGACTCGTTTGGGACAGGGGGCAAAGAGCAGTTCTTC
TRBV19,TRBJ2-4,.,.,13,CASSPLPTARYYF,TGTGCCAGTAGCCCACTACCGACAGCGCGGTATTACTTC
TRBV25-1,TRBJ2-3,.,.,12,CASSIITDTQYF,TGTGCCAGCAGTATCATTACAGATACGCAGTATTTT
TRBV29-1,TRBJ2-1,TRBD2,.,14,CSVEVLAGNNEQFF,TGCAGCGTTGAAGTACTAGCGGGGAACAATGAGCAGTTCTTC
TRBV5-1,TRBJ2-3,.,.,12,CASSRDGDTQYF,TGCGCCAGCAGCCGCGATGGAGATACGCAGTATTTT
TRBV11-2,TRBJ1-6,.,few,15,CASSPEVQRVSPLHF,TGTGCCAGCAGCCCAGAGGTACAGCGGGTTTCACCCCTCCACTTT
TRBV7-2,TRBJ2-1,.,.,14,CASSSRILTDEQFF,TGTGCCAGCAGCTCGAGAATCCTAACAGATGAGCAGTTCTTC
TRBV4-1,TRBJ2-7,.,.,14,CASSQDRAIQGQYF,TGCGCCAGCAGCCAAGACCGGGCCATTCAGGGGCAGTACTTC
TRBV9,TRBJ2-2,.,once,15,CASSVGGSYTGELFF,TGTGCCAGCAGCGTAGGCGGTTCCTACACCGGGGAGCTGTTTTTT
TRBV28,TRBJ2-3,.,.,17,CASRSLPGDFGADTQYF,TGTGCCAGCAGGTCCTTGCCGGGAGACTTTGGTGCAGATACGCAGTATTTT